Listed below are T cell receptor beta chains from one sample, sequenced in a study of response to subunit inactivated influenza vaccine. TCRdb processed the RT-PCR reads anew with MiXCR; each CDR3 protein has one entry. The data show a few hundred thousand distinct CDR3 sequences, with 14% seen just once and around 10% held by the top ten. The input for sequencing was PBMCs from blood, taken roughly 12 days after vaccination. The receptor source for this set is a man aged 45-65 years who received an inactivated influenza vaccine. Each CDR3 is given without its conserved first and last residue.

V: TRBV29-1
J: TRBJ2-5
CDR3: SADGRQETQY

V: TRBV10-3
J: TRBJ1-1
CDR3: AIVGPGGSYKEAF

V: TRBV7-3
J: TRBJ2-2
CDR3: ASSPGASSWLGELF

V: TRBV7-9
J: TRBJ2-5
CDR3: ASSLAGEAVQETQY

V: TRBV5-1
J: TRBJ2-1
CDR3: ASSRTSGRVNEQF

V: TRBV6-2/TRBV6-3
J: TRBJ2-1
CDR3: ASSYRSGNEQF

V: TRBV4-2
J: TRBJ1-1
CDR3: ASSQRPVREDTEAF

V: TRBV18
J: TRBJ1-4
CDR3: ASSPTTEDNEKLF

V: TRBV18
J: TRBJ2-5
CDR3: ASSEGQSKETQY

V: TRBV6-2/TRBV6-3
J: TRBJ2-1
CDR3: ASSHTGAGLNNEQF

V: TRBV7-3
J: TRBJ2-1
CDR3: SSGRAPNEQF

V: TRBV5-1
J: TRBJ1-1
CDR3: ASRQDSYTEAF

V: TRBV10-3
J: TRBJ2-7
CDR3: AIRSGAYEQY

V: TRBV10-3
J: TRBJ1-1
CDR3: AISEPDRSKGAF

V: TRBV12-3/TRBV12-4
J: TRBJ2-2
CDR3: ASSPDRATGELF

V: TRBV20-1
J: TRBJ2-3
CDR3: SAKGGRDSKVQVDTQY

V: TRBV15
J: TRBJ1-1
CDR3: ATSAGRDTEAF

V: TRBV11-1
J: TRBJ2-2
CDR3: ASSLAIWAGSNTGELF

V: TRBV20-1
J: TRBJ1-4
CDR3: SASLGTGNEKLF

V: TRBV29-1
J: TRBJ2-2
CDR3: SVEETSSGANTGELF